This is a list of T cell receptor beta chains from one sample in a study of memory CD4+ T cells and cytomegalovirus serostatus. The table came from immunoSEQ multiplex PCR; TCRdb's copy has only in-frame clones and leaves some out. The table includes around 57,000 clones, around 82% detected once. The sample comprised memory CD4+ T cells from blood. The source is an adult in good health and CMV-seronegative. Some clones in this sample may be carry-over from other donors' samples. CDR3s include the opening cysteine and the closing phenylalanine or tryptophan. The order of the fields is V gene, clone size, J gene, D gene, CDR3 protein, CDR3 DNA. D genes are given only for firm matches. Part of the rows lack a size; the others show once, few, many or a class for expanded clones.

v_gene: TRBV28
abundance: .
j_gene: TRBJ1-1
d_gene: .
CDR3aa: CASSPLKRMNTEAFF
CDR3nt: TGTGCCAGCAGTCCACTCAAGAGGATGAACACTGAAGCTTTCTTT

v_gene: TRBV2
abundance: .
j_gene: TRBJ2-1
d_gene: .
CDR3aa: CASSEKLASNEQFF
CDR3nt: TGTGCCAGCAGTGAAAAATTAGCGAGCAATGAGCAGTTCTTC

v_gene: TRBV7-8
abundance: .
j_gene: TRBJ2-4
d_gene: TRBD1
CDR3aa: CASSFTGEGAKNIQYF
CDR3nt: TGTGCCAGCAGCTTTACAGGGGAAGGGGCCAAAAACATTCAGTACTTC

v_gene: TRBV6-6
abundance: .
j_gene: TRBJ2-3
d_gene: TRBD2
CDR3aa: CASSYGLAADTQYF
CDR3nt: TGTGCCAGCAGTTACGGACTAGCGGCAGATACGCAGTATTTT

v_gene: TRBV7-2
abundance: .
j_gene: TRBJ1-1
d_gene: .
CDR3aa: CASSLLRWGDTEAFF
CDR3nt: TGTGCCAGCAGCTTATTGAGATGGGGGGACACTGAAGCTTTCTTT

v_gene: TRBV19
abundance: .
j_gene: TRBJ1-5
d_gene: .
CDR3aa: CASSILAWAAASNQPQHF
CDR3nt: TGTGCCAGTAGTATTCTAGCCTGGGCTGCCGCCAGCAATCAGCCCCAGCATTTT

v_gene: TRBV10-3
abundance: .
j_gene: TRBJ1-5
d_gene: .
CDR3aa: CAITATGLYSNQPQHF
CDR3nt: TGTGCCATCACCGCGACAGGCTTGTACAGCAATCAGCCCCAGCATTTT

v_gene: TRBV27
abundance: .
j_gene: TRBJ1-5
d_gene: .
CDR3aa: CASSLQKGNQPQHF
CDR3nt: TGTGCCAGCAGTTTGCAAAAGGGTAATCAGCCCCAGCATTTT

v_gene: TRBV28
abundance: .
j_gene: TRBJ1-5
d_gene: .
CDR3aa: CASRTRGDNGVAPQHF
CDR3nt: TGTGCCAGCAGAACAAGGGGGGATAACGGTGTCGCGCCCCAGCATTTT

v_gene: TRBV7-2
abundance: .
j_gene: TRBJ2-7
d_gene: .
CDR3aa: CASSPTPGLYEQYF
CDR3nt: TGTGCCAGCAGCCCGACCCCGGGTCTGTACGAGCAGTACTTC

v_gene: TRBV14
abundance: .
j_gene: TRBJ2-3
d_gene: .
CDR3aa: CASSPLSRDTQYF
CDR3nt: TGTGCCAGCAGCCCACTTTCTCGAGATACGCAGTATTTT

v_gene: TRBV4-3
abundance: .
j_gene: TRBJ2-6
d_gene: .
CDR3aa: CASSQDLLGRITSGANVLTF
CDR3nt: TGCGCCAGCAGCCAAGATCTGTTGGGACGGATAACCTCTGGGGCCAACGTCCTGACTTTC

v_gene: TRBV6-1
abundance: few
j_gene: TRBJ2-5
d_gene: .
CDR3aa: CASRRQFQETQYF
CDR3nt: TGTGCCAGCAGGAGACAGTTTCAAGAGACCCAGTACTTC